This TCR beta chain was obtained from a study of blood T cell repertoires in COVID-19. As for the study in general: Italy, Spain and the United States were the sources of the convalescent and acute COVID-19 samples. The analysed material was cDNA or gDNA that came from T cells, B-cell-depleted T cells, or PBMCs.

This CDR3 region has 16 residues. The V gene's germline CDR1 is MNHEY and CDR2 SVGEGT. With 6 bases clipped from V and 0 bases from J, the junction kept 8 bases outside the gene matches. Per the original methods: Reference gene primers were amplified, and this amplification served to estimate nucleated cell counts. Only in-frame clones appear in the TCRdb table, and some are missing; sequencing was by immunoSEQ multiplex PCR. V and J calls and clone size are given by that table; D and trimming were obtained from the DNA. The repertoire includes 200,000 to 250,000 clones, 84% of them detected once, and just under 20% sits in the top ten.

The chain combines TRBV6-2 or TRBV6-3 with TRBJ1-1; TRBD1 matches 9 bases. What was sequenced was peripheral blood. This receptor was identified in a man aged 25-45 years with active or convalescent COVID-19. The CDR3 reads CASSTRQGVLNTEAFF. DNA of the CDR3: TGTGCCAGCAGCACCAGACAGGGGGTGTTGAACACTGAAGCTTTCTTT.